Sequencing of this TCR beta chain was carried out in a study of siplizumab effects on memory and regulatory T cells. Findings and limits, study-wide: The alloresponse seemed to draw substantially on naive T cells, which appeared more diverse than memory cells.

On this clone itself: The antigen is unknown.

CDR1 is DFQATT and CDR2 is SNEGSKA in the germline V gene (reference sequence). The V and J ends lost 2 bases and 10 bases respectively, with 11 bases between them. The CDR3 consists of 11 residues. Profiling relied on immunoSEQ multiplex PCR, and the TCRdb table lists in-frame clones only, not all of them. In the table there are some 65,000 clones, around 90% of which are singletons. J is TRBJ1-1 and V is TRBV20-1, with a weak D call TRBD1 (5 bases). The sequenced material came from Tregs sorted from blood. The receptor's source is a human donor in good health. The CDR3 bases are TGCAGTGCTAGACCAGACAGCCGAGCTTTCTTT. Its translation is CSARPDSRAFF.